Listed below are T cell receptor beta chains from one sample, sequenced in a study of T cell repertoires in cytomegalovirus infection. For these TCRs, the target antigens are not known. TCRdb itself ran the reads through MiXCR, one entry per CDR3 protein. The sample yields about 480,000 distinct CDR3 sequences, about 33% seen once. The source was cultured PBMCs, collected from culture after CMV antigen stimulation. The receptors derive from a human donor in good health (CMV status not recorded). Some clones in this sample may be carry-over from other donors' samples. CDR3s leave out the opening cysteine and the closing phenylalanine or tryptophan. The order of the fields is clone size, V gene, J gene, CDR3 protein. Clone size is shown for a subset of rows, as once, few, many or a class of expanded clone.

>-|TRBV12-3/TRBV12-4|TRBJ1-1
ASSFAGQWAEAF
>few|TRBV7-2|TRBJ2-4
ASSPPPTNIQY
>-|TRBV7-2|TRBJ2-1
ASPLSTSGLSYNEQF
>few|TRBV18|TRBJ2-7
ASSQRGTSGAYEQY
>few|TRBV12-3/TRBV12-4|TRBJ2-4
ASISGGAKNIQY
>-|TRBV30|TRBJ1-5
AWSPNNQPQH
>few|TRBV5-1|TRBJ2-1
ASSSGQVGNEQF
>few|TRBV19|TRBJ1-5
ASSIGREDQPQH
>-|TRBV11-2|TRBJ2-2
ASSFSRSLNTGELF
>-|TRBV3-1|TRBJ2-1
ASSQDLWRITVNEQF
>few|TRBV2|TRBJ2-1
ASSDIPSGNYNEQF
>few|TRBV7-2|TRBJ2-2
ASTPSGPYTGELF
>-|TRBV4-3|TRBJ2-1
ASSQESRPNNEQF
>-|TRBV7-6|TRBJ2-2
ASNPPGTPRGGELF
>few|TRBV12-3/TRBV12-4|TRBJ2-2
ASSLGSTRRNTGELF
>-|TRBV11-2|TRBJ2-7
ASSLGPTSYEQY
>-|TRBV5-1|TRBJ1-2
ASSPLEGDGYT
>-|TRBV7-2|TRBJ1-1
ASSLETTGGMNTEAF
>-|TRBV7-2|TRBJ1-2
ASSFGNSLYGYT
>few|TRBV4-3|TRBJ1-1
ASSQSYAGGGHTEAF
>-|TRBV6-6|TRBJ1-5
ASSPPKGWERDQPQH
>-|TRBV11-2|TRBJ2-3
ASSIQGAGTDTQY
>-|TRBV4-3|TRBJ2-3
ASSQDQANPSTDTQY
>many|TRBV7-9|TRBJ1-4
ASSRTQGINEKLF
>-|TRBV4-1|TRBJ1-3
ASSQDHAGGTGNTIY
>-|TRBV19|TRBJ1-2
ASSISFQTQFYGYT
>-|TRBV6-1|TRBJ2-2
ASKRGQNTGELF
>few|TRBV28|TRBJ1-5
ASRSTGISNQPQH
>-|TRBV6-1|TRBJ2-7
ASSRTSGRRPTYEQY
>-|TRBV19|TRBJ1-5
ASSDAVNQPQH
>few|TRBV7-2|TRBJ2-1
ASSLGGGQGTDEQF
>-|TRBV4-3|TRBJ1-2
ASSPTRSTGEGYGYT
>-|TRBV6-8|TRBJ1-1
ASKRGSNTEAF
>many|TRBV7-2|TRBJ1-3
ASSVTGDSGNTIY
>-|TRBV6-1|TRBJ2-1
ASSVLSGTYNEQF
>few|TRBV6-2/TRBV6-3|TRBJ2-7
ASTPQGQKGRYEQY